The 3 T cell receptor beta chains below all came from one sample that was sequenced in a study of T cells in Graves' hyperthyroidism and ophthalmopathy. RNA transcripts yielded amplified TCR beta CDR3 regions. Initially, a first-round RT-PCR of the TCR CDR3 employed the HTBI primer set. Via MiXCR, TCRdb re-called the multiplex PCR reads, giving one row per CDR3 protein. The sample consists of around 700,000 distinct CDR3 sequences, under 45% of them appearing once. The sequencing input was blood. The receptors shown here come from a woman aged 40 to 50 with Graves' hyperthyroidism.

The chain combines TRBV6-5 with TRBJ2-7; TRBD1 is a possible D gene (5 bases). Germline loops: CDR1 MNHEY, CDR2 SVGAGI. CDR3 length: 15 amino acids. Trimming cost V 4 bases and J 2 bases, with 15 bases left between them. CDR3 residues: CASSLTDSRTYEQYF. The CDR3 bases are TGTGCCAGCAGTTTAACCGACAGCAGAACCTACGAGCAGTACTTC.

The CDR3 reads CASRPGQTDTQYF. The DNA of the CDR3 is TGTGCCAGCAGACCGGGACAGACAGATACGCAGTATTTT. The V gene is TRBV6-1, the J gene TRBJ2-3; 7 positions agree with TRBD1. From germline, CDR1 is MNHNS and CDR2 SASEGT. J lost 3 bases, V lost 6 bases, and 3 bases had no gene match. The CDR3 consists of 13 residues.

The table lists this clonotype with many counts. This chain links TRBV10-3 with TRBJ2-7; D gene uncertain. This CDR3 comprises 15 residues. The germline CDR1 and CDR2 sequences are ENHRY and SYGVKD. V was cut by 3 bases and J by 0 bases, with 12 bases left in between. The CDR3 coding sequence is TGTGCCATCAGTGATTACACCCGTCACTCCTACGAGCAGTACTTC. Protein: CAISDYTRHSYEQYF.